This T cell receptor (beta chain) is drawn from a study of T cells and Merkel cell carcinoma outcomes (dated by TCRdb to 2018 to 2021). Study-level background: The study examined the tumor T-cell repertoire together with T-cell density as predictors of clinical outcome in patients with Merkel cell carcinoma.

Including cysteine and phenylalanine, the CDR3 has 12 amino acids. Solely the CDR3 DNA is kept, with 36 bases framed from the first base. CDR1 and CDR2, looked up from the germline V gene, are SQVTM and ANQGSEA. Relative to germline, V is 3 bases shorter and J is 4 bases shorter, with 10 bases between their ends. In this sample, this clone turned up once. Its antigen is unknown. The record has no base qualities; no much larger clone is one base away. Points the paper makes about the study in general: The combination of T-cell repertoire features and T-cell density was reported to predict clinical outcomes in patients with Merkel cell carcinoma.

The samples were obtained from people who had Merkel cell carcinoma. The library was prepared using the immunoSEQ multiplex PCR assay. TCRdb stores this immuneACCESS table with in-frame sequences only. Part of the clones is absent; in the studies checked, under half of the shortfall reflects unresolved V genes, and no reason is known for the rest. Within this sample are about 19,000 clones, with 82% of them counted one time only. The top ten hold approximately 3% of the sample. The rearrangement joined TRBV29-1 to TRBJ2-7, and perhaps TRBD1 as D gene, on 5 matching bases. The sequence derives from a human donor with Merkel cell carcinoma. Sequencing was performed on tumor tissue from Merkel cell carcinoma. Here is the DNA: TGCAGCGTTGAGGAAGGGGATTACGAGCAGTACTTC. This translates into CSVEEGDYEQYF.